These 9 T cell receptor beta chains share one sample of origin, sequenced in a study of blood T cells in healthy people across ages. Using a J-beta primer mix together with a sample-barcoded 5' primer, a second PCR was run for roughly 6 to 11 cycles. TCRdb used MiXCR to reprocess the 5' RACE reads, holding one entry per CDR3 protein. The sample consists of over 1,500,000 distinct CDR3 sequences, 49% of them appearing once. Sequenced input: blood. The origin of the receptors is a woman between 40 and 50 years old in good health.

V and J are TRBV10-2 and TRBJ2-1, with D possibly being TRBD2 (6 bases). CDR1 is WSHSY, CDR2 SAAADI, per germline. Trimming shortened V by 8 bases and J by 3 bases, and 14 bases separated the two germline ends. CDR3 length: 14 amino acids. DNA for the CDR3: TGCGCCAGCGGAGGCGGGGCCGGCTACAATGAGCAGTTCTTC. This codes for CASGGGAGYNEQFF.

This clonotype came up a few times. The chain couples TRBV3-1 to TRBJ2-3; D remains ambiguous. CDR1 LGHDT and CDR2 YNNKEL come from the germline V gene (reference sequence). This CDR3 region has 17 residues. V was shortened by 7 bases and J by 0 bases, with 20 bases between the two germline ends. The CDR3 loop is CASTGRSWDSSTDTQYF. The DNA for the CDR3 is TGTGCCAGCACGGGCCGATCTTGGGATTCTAGCACAGATACGCAGTATTTT.

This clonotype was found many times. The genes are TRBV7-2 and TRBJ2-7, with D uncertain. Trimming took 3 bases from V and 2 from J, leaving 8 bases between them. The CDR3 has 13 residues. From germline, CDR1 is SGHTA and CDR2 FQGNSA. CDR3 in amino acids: CASSFRQTYEQYF. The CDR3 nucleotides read TGTGCCAGCAGCTTTAGGCAGACCTACGAGCAGTACTTC.

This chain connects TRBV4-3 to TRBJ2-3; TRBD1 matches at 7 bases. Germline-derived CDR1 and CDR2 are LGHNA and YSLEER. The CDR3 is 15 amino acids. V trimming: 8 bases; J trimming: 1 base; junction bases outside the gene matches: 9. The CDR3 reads CASGEGQPRTDTQYF. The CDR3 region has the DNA TGCGCCAGCGGCGAGGGACAGCCCCGCACAGATACGCAGTATTTT.

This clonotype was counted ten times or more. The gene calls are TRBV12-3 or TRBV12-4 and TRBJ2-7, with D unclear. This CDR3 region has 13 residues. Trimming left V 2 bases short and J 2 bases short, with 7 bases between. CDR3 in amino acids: CASSLSSPYEQYF. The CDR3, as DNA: TGTGCCAGCAGTTTATCGTCTCCCTACGAGCAGTACTTC.

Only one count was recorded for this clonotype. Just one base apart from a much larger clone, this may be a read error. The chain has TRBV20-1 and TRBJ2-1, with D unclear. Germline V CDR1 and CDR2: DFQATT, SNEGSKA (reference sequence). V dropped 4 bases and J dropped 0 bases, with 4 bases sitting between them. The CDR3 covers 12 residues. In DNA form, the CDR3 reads TGCAGTGCTATGAGCTCCTACAATGAGCAGTTCTTC. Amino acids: CSAMSSYNEQFF.

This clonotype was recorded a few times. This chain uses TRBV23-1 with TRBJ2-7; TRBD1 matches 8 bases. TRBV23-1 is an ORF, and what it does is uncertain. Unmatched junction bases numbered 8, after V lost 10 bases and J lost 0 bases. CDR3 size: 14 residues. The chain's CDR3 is CANTGGPASYEQYF. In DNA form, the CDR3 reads TGCGCCAATACAGGGGGTCCTGCCTCCTACGAGCAGTACTTC.

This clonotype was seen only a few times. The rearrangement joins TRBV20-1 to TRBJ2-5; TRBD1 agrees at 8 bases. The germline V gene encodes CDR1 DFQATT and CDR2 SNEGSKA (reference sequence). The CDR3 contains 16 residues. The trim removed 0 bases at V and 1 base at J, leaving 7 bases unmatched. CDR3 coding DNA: TGCAGTGCTAGAGACCCCCCGGACAGGGCCCAAGAGACCCAGTACTTC. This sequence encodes CSARDPPDRAQETQYF.

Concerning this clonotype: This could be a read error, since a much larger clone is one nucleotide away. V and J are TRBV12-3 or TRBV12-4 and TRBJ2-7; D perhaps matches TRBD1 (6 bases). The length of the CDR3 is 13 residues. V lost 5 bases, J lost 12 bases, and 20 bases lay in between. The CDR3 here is CASSDRNQETRYF. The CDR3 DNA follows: TGTGCCAGCAGTGACAGGAATCAAGAGACCCGGTACTTC.